The 24 T cell receptor beta chains given below trace back to one sample, sequenced in a study of T cell responses to AZD1222 COVID-19 vaccine. Measured with immunoSEQ multiplex PCR; TCRdb has only the in-frame clones, and not every one. The table has 200,000 or so clones, about 92% seen once; the top ten hold over 0.95%. The sample in question was peripheral blood, obtained on day 0 of MenACWY control vaccination. The receptors originated from an adult in good health.

This rearrangement joins TRBV9 to TRBJ2-1, with 8 bases that match TRBD1. CDR1 and CDR2 (germline): SGDLS, YYNGEE. The CDR3 totals 16 residues. V shed 3 bases, J shed 0 bases, and the junction held 5 bases outside the gene matches. CDR3 in DNA: TGTGCCAGCAGCGCGACCGGGACAGGCTCCTACAATGAGCAGTTCTTC. Its protein is CASSATGTGSYNEQFF.

The CDR3 DNA sequence: TGCGCCAGCAGCCGGACTAGCGGGGGGGCCGGGGAGACCCAGTACTTC. Protein: CASSRTSGGAGETQYF. The chain uses TRBV5-1 and TRBJ2-5, with 15 bases matching TRBD2. Germline V gene lookup returns CDR1 SGHRS and CDR2 YFSETQ. The CDR3 contains 16 residues. The trim removed 4 bases at V and 5 bases at J, leaving 6 bases unmatched.

This chain connects TRBV6-6 to TRBJ1-4; D unclear. CDR3 length equals 15 residues. CDR1 MNHNY and CDR2 SVGAGI come from the germline V gene (reference sequence). The V end was cut by 6 bases, the J end by 1 base, with 12 bases between. The CDR3 reads CASRSSEVTNEKLFF. The CDR3 DNA sequence: TGTGCCAGCAGATCTTCCGAAGTAACTAATGAAAAACTGTTTTTT.

V is TRBV6-2 or TRBV6-3 and J is TRBJ2-1, with D tentatively TRBD1 or TRBD2 (5 bases each). V gave up 4 bases and J gave up 7 bases, with 14 bases separating them. There are 14 residues in the CDR3. The germline gives CDR1 MNHEY, CDR2 SVGEGT. CDR3 nucleotides: TGTGCCAGCAGTTCCGTGCTGGGGGAGAATGAGCAGTTCTTC. It codes for CASSSVLGENEQFF.

This clone was recorded once. The genes are TRBV28 and TRBJ1-2, with 9 nucleotides matching TRBD1. Trimming took 6 bases from V and 4 from J; bases not matched to a gene: 9. Germline V CDR1 and CDR2: MDHEN, SYDVKM. The CDR3 length is 15 residues. The CDR3 DNA follows: TGTGCCAGCAGGACTGGAGGGACAGGGATCTATGGCTACACCTTC. It codes for CASRTGGTGIYGYTF.

This CDR3 is CASSFGDSYNSPLHF. The CDR3 nucleotides read TGTGCCAGCAGCTTCGGGGACAGTTATAATTCACCCCTCCACTTT. The chain carries TRBV7-9 and TRBJ1-6; TRBD1 matches 7 bases. The germline V gene encodes CDR1 SEHNR and CDR2 FQNEAQ (reference sequence). The CDR3 length is 15 residues. Trimming took 3 bases from V and 4 from J; bases not matched to a gene: 3.

This sequence joins TRBV25-1 and TRBJ2-7; TRBD2 matches 7 bases. Germline V gene sequence: CDR1 MGHDK, CDR2 SYGVNS. This CDR3 spans 15 amino acids. With V trimmed by 1 base and J by 0 bases, 3 bases remained unmatched. The CDR3 coding sequence is TGTGCCAGCAGTGAATGGGGGGGGAGCTCCTACGAGCAGTACTTC. Protein sequence: CASSEWGGSSYEQYF.

This clone has a single count. This sequence joins TRBV19 and TRBJ1-2; 10 bases are shared with TRBD1. The CDR3 has 15 amino acids. Germline V CDR1 and CDR2: LNHDA, SQIVND (reference sequence). The J segment lost 6 bases and the V segment lost 4 bases, leaving 8 bases of the junction unmatched. The CDR3 DNA sequence: TGTGCCAGTAGTACCCTCTCCGGGACAGGGGATGGCTACACCTTC. Translation gives CASSTLSGTGDGYTF.

CDR3 sequence reads: CATSREGWQFF. CDR3 bases: TGTGCCACCAGCAGAGAGGGCTGGCAGTTCTTC. J is TRBJ2-1 and V is TRBV15, with unresolved D. The CDR3 sequence is 11 residues long. The V gene's germline CDR1 is LNHNV and CDR2 YYDKDF (reference sequence). Trimming pared 0 bases from V and 12 bases from J, leaving 6 bases between. Based on the CDR3 plus reference TRBV15 and TRBJ2-1, the full variable domain is DAMVIQNPRYQVTQFGKPVTLSCSQTLNHNVMYWYQQKSSQAPKLLFHYYDKDFNNEADTPDNFQSRRPNTSFCFLDIRSPGLGDTAMYLCATSREGWQFFGPGTRLTVL.

This rearrangement joins TRBV5-4 to TRBJ2-3; 8 bases map to TRBD1. Germline CDR1 reads SGHNT; CDR2 reads YYREEE (reference sequence). The CDR3 covers 15 residues. J was trimmed by 4 bases and V by 0 bases; bases with no gene match: 4. The DNA for the CDR3 is TGTGCCAGCAGCTTGGCAGGGGGCAACGCAGATACGCAGTATTTT. Amino acid sequence: CASSLAGGNADTQYF.

The rearrangement links TRBV2 to TRBJ2-3; 10 bases line up with TRBD1. V dropped 6 bases and J dropped 2; count of bases not matched to a gene: 8. This CDR3 contains 16 residues. The germline gives CDR1 SNHLY, CDR2 FYNNEI. The CDR3 protein is CASRDRTGGDTDTQYF. The CDR3 DNA reads TGTGCCAGCAGGGATCGGACAGGGGGGGACACAGATACGCAGTATTTT.

The chain employs TRBV11-2 and TRBJ2-3, with 9 bases lining up with TRBD2. This CDR3 region has 17 residues. CDR1 is SGHAT and CDR2 is FQNNGV in the germline V gene. J lost 2 bases, V lost 1 base, and 7 bases had no gene match. CDR3 residues: CASSLVRLAVVTDTQYF. CDR3 bases: TGTGCCAGCAGCTTAGTTAGACTAGCGGTTGTCACAGATACGCAGTATTTT.

The rearrangement joins TRBV5-4 to TRBJ2-3; D uncertain. The length of the CDR3 is 14 residues. Between the trimmed V and J ends, which lost 3 bases and 3 bases, there was a span of 11 bases. Germline V gene sequence: CDR1 SGHNT, CDR2 YYREEE (reference sequence). The CDR3 DNA reads TGTGCCAGCAGCTCACGAGGTGTGACAGATACGCAGTATTTT. It translates to CASSSRGVTDTQYF.

V and J are TRBV30 and TRBJ2-1, with a possible D match to TRBD2 (5 bases). Trimming stripped 5 bases from V and 0 bases from J, with 14 bases between. CDR3 length equals 15 residues. In germline, CDR1 is GTSNPN, CDR2 SVGIG (reference sequence). In DNA form, the CDR3 reads TGTGCCTGGGATCCCGCGAGCGGCTCCTACAATGAGCAGTTCTTC. Protein: CAWDPASGSYNEQFF.

The chain employs TRBV11-2 and TRBJ1-5, with D hard to call. Germline V gene data show CDR1 as SGHAT and CDR2 as FQNNGV. Trimming pared 5 bases from V and 4 bases from J, leaving 9 bases between. The CDR3 is 13 amino acids. The CDR3 coding sequence is TGTGCCAGCAGCGCCTACAGAAATCAGCCCCAGCATTTT. Translation: CASSAYRNQPQHF.

The sample holds one count of this clone. V gene TRBV2 combines with J gene TRBJ1-5, with TRBD1 identical over 7 bases. Germline CDR1 SNHLY, CDR2 FYNNEI. The trim removed 5 bases at V and 4 bases at J, leaving 8 bases unmatched. CDR3 length equals 15 residues. In DNA form, the CDR3 reads TGTGCCAGCAGTTCTGGACAGGCTAAAAATCAGCCCCAGCATTTT. It is translated as CASSSGQAKNQPQHF.

The chain has TRBV18 and TRBJ1-1; a possible D gene is TRBD1 (6 bases). CDR3 length: 14 amino acids. Trimming took off 8 bases at V and 1 base at J, with 14 bases between the two ends. Germline CDR1 and CDR2: KGHSH and LQKENI. CDR3 coding DNA: TGTGCCAGCCTACAGGGTCGTGGGAACACTGAAGCTTTCTTT. Amino acid sequence: CASLQGRGNTEAFF.

In its sample, this clone was seen once. V gene TRBV7-9 combines with J gene TRBJ1-2; D is uncertain. The CDR3 totals 12 residues. V lost 1 base and J lost 13, with 13 bases in between. Germline V gene data show CDR1 as SEHNR and CDR2 as FQNEAQ (reference sequence). In DNA form, the CDR3 reads TGTGCCAGCAGCTTAGTCCCGAGGGTGGCCACCTTC. Its translation is CASSLVPRVATF.

The CDR3 is CASSLALTDTQYF. CDR3 DNA: TGTGCCAGCAGCCTAGCGCTCACAGATACGCAGTATTTT. This chain uses TRBV28 with TRBJ2-3; tentative D call: TRBD2 (6 bases). The length of the CDR3 is 13 residues. V shed 6 bases and J shed 2 bases, with 9 bases lying between them. Germline V gene sequence: CDR1 MDHEN, CDR2 SYDVKM.

The chain is built from TRBV7-2 and TRBJ1-6; D remains unclear. The germline CDR1 and CDR2 sequences are SGHTA and FQGNSA. The CDR3 runs to 16 residues. V dropped 5 bases and J dropped 10 bases, with 21 bases sitting between them. The DNA of the CDR3 is TGTGCCAGCAGCCCCGGCAGCTCAGTATTAGACTCACCCCTCCACTTT. Its protein is CASSPGSSVLDSPLHF.

The chain carries TRBV7-2 and TRBJ1-1; D uncertain. Trimming removed 5 bases from V and 2 bases from J, with 12 bases in between. The CDR3 sequence is 14 residues long. In germline, CDR1 is SGHTA, CDR2 FQGNSA. CDR3 in amino acids: CASSVVNFNTEAFF. The DNA of the CDR3 is TGTGCCAGCAGCGTGGTTAACTTCAACACTGAAGCTTTCTTT.

The chain combines TRBV4-1 with TRBJ1-1; TRBD1 aligns across 7 bases. The CDR3 spans 16 residues. Germline assignment: CDR1 MGHRA and CDR2 YSYEKL. V lost 3 bases to trimming and J lost 1 base; unmatched junction nucleotides: 8. The CDR3 is CASSQGTGTANTEAFF. CDR3 bases: TGCGCCAGCAGCCAGGGGACCGGGACAGCGAACACTGAAGCTTTCTTT.

The chain couples TRBV4-2 to TRBJ1-3; 10 bases align to TRBD1. The germline V gene has CDR1 LGHNA and CDR2 YNFKEQ. V lost 1 base to trimming and J lost 4 bases; unmatched junction nucleotides: 1. The CDR3 totals 15 residues. CDR3 nucleotides: TGTGCCAGCAGCCAAGGACAGGGGGCGGGAAACACCATATATTTT. Residues: CASSQGQGAGNTIYF.

The V call is TRBV19, the J call TRBJ2-1; the match to TRBD1 covers 8 bases. This CDR3 contains 15 residues. Looked up from germline, CDR1 is LNHDA and CDR2 is SQIVND (reference sequence). The J segment lost 6 bases and the V segment lost 4 bases, leaving 8 bases of the junction unmatched. DNA of the CDR3: TGTGCCAGTAGTAAAGGACAGGGCCGGCGCAATGAGCAGTTCTTC. This sequence encodes CASSKGQGRRNEQFF.